The 17 T cell receptor beta chains below come from one sample, sequenced in a study of blood T cell repertoires in COVID-19. Data came from immunoSEQ multiplex PCR; TCRdb stores just in-frame clones and leaves some out. Of fewer than 50,000 clones listed, approximately 80% are singletons. Material for sequencing was peripheral blood. The receptor set was obtained from a human donor in a cohort sampled during active COVID-19.

This chain connects TRBV5-1 to TRBJ1-3; possibly TRBD1 for D (5 bases). The V end lost 4 bases, the J end lost 0 bases, and 17 bases lay between the germline ends. The CDR3 is made up of 17 amino acids. Germline V CDR1 and CDR2: SGHRS, YFSETQ. The CDR3 is CASSPSDSRRSGNTIYF. The DNA of the CDR3 is TGCGCCAGCAGCCCATCCGACAGTCGCCGCTCTGGAAACACCATATATTTT.

The chain combines TRBV7-3 with TRBJ2-6; D might be TRBD2 (5 bases). The CDR3 loop spans 15 amino acids. Germline loops: CDR1 SGHTA, CDR2 FQGTGA. V lost 8 bases and J lost 0, with 11 bases in between. CDR3 loop: CASSPTSSGANVLTF. CDR3 in DNA: TGTGCCAGCTCCCCTACTAGCTCTGGGGCCAACGTCCTGACTTTC.

This chain connects TRBV6-1 to TRBJ2-7, with 8 bases that match TRBD2. This CDR3 contains 13 residues. Germline V gives CDR1 MNHNS, CDR2 SASEGT. Losses at the gene ends were 5 bases for V and 5 bases for J; bases not matched to a gene: 5. CDR3 nucleotide sequence: TGTGCCAGCAGTTTAGCGGGAACCAACGAGCAGTACTTC. It is translated as CASSLAGTNEQYF.

This clone was seen once. The chain employs TRBV2 and TRBJ2-5; D not certain. Germline CDR1 SNHLY, CDR2 FYNNEI. The V gene lost 4 bases and the J gene lost 2 bases, with 8 bases spanning the gap. The CDR3 runs 13 residues. The CDR3: CASSGNRQETQYF. The CDR3 DNA follows: TGTGCCAGCAGTGGAAACAGACAAGAGACCCAGTACTTC.

Worth noting for this clone: The junction departs from germline at one end; a sequencing error may be responsible. The J gene is TRBJ1-2, the V gene TRBV7-2, with D unclear. Germline assignment: CDR1 SGHTA and CDR2 FQGNSA. The CDR3 consists of 12 residues. This chain's CDR3 is CASSLGRNSLVF. Here the CDR3 DNA reads TGTGCCAGCAGCTTAGGAAGGAACAGCCTGGTCTTC.

The rearrangement uses TRBV7-8 and TRBJ1-2; 8 bases match TRBD1. The CDR3 contains 13 residues. Trimming took 4 bases from V and 8 from J; bases not matched to a gene: 6. The germline V gene encodes CDR1 SGHVS and CDR2 FQNEAQ. In DNA form, the CDR3 reads TGTGCCAGCAGCTCCAGGGGGCGCGGGGGCTACACCTTC. It specifies CASSSRGRGGYTF.

This clone was seen only a few times. This rearrangement joins TRBV5-1 to TRBJ2-4; 7 nucleotides agree with TRBD1. Germline V gives CDR1 SGHRS, CDR2 YFSETQ. The CDR3 has 15 amino acids. The V gene end was trimmed by 3 bases and the J gene end by 6 bases; junction bases not matched to a gene: 9. The CDR3 protein is CASSSLPGQTNIQYF. CDR3 in DNA: TGCGCCAGCAGCTCACTTCCGGGACAGACAAACATTCAGTACTTC.

The chain employs TRBV4-2 and TRBJ1-2; D is possibly TRBD1 (6 bases). V lost 0 bases and J lost 5, with 13 bases in between. This CDR3 spans 15 amino acids. CDR1 and CDR2 (germline): LGHNA, YNFKEQ. CDR3 in amino acids: CASSQDLTGEYGYTF. The CDR3 DNA sequence: TGTGCCAGCAGCCAAGACCTGACAGGAGAGTATGGCTACACCTTC.

This rearrangement joins TRBV3-1 (or the pseudogene TRBV3-2) to TRBJ2-1, with TRBD2 matching 12 bases. The germline gives CDR1 LGHDT, CDR2 YNNKEL (reference sequence). CDR3 length: 23 residues. V lost 0 bases and J lost 0; bases outside the gene matches: 18. CDR3 sequence reads: CASSQESLGLAGISPSSYNEQFF. The CDR3 nucleotides read TGTGCCAGCAGCCAAGAGTCCTTAGGACTAGCGGGGATCTCCCCCAGCTCCTACAATGAGCAGTTCTTC.

The sample holds one count of this clone. DNA of the CDR3: TGTGCCAGCAGTTTAGCGGACAGGCTGTTTTTT. It is translated as CASSLADRLFF. This chain joins TRBV12-3 or TRBV12-4 and TRBJ1-4, with 7 positions matching TRBD1. J lost 14 bases, V lost 0 bases, and 0 bases had no gene match. The CDR3 runs to 11 residues.

The V and J genes are TRBV7-3 and TRBJ2-7; 9 nucleotides align to TRBD1. The CDR3 extends over 14 amino acids. V shed 4 bases, J shed 7 bases, and the junction held 8 bases outside the gene matches. CDR1 and CDR2 from the germline V gene are SGHTA and FQGTGA. The chain's CDR3 is CASSSGTGMGEQYF. CDR3 DNA sequence: TGTGCCAGCAGCTCCGGGACAGGGATGGGGGAGCAGTACTTC.

This clone was found once. The chain joins TRBV6-2 or TRBV6-3 to TRBJ1-1; D not resolved. The germline CDR1 and CDR2 sequences are MNHEY and SVGEGT. Trimming took off 4 bases at V and 1 base at J, with 7 bases between the two ends. The CDR3 spans 13 residues. CDR3 residues: CASSLRRNTEAFF. The CDR3 DNA is TGTGCCAGCAGTTTAAGGAGGAACACTGAAGCTTTCTTT.

The chain uses TRBV19 and TRBJ2-3; 7 bases match TRBD2. There are 16 residues in the CDR3. V shed 6 bases and J 1 base; nucleotides not matched to a gene: 10. Germline V gene data show CDR1 as LNHDA and CDR2 as SQIVND (reference sequence). For the CDR3, the DNA is TGTGCCAGTAGGAGTATCGGGGGAGGGCGCACAGATACGCAGTATTTT. This encodes CASRSIGGGRTDTQYF. The whole variable domain, remainder taken from reference TRBV19 and TRBJ2-3, is DGGITQSPKYLFRKEGQNVTLSCEQNLNHDAMYWYRQDPGQGLRLIYYSQIVNDFQKGDIAEGYSVSREKKESFPLTVTSAQKNPTAFYLCASRSIGGGRTDTQYFGPGTRLTVL.

The chain is built from TRBV28 and TRBJ1-1; TRBD1 matches 10 bases. V was pared by 6 bases and J by 9 bases, with 7 bases of the junction left unmatched. The CDR3 sequence is 13 residues long. Germline V gene lookup returns CDR1 MDHEN and CDR2 SYDVKM. For the CDR3, the DNA is TGTGCCAGCAGAAGCCCGACAGGGGGCCAAGCTTTCTTT. As protein: CASRSPTGGQAFF.

V gene TRBV10-3 combines with J gene TRBJ1-1; 8 nucleotides agree with TRBD1. Trimming at V came to 2 bases and at J to 1 base, leaving 3 bases not matched to a gene. Per the germline V gene, CDR1 is ENHRY and CDR2 is SYGVKD. The CDR3 has 15 amino acids. CDR3 residues: CAISERGQANTEAFF. CDR3 nucleotide sequence: TGTGCCATCAGTGAGCGGGGACAGGCGAACACTGAAGCTTTCTTT.

The V and J genes are TRBV11-2 and TRBJ2-7; 9 nucleotides match TRBD2. Unmatched junction bases numbered 6, after V lost 5 bases and J lost 4 bases. The V gene's germline CDR1 is SGHAT and CDR2 FQNNGV. The CDR3 is 14 amino acids. CDR3 protein: CASSPLAGWYEQYF. CDR3 coding DNA: TGTGCCAGCAGCCCGCTAGCGGGATGGTACGAGCAGTACTTC.

For the CDR3, the DNA is TGTGCCAGCAGCTTGGACAGGGTCGGGAGTCAGGTCAAAAACATTCAGTACTTC. Its protein product is CASSLDRVGSQVKNIQYF. This chain uses TRBV11-3 with TRBJ2-4, with 8 bases that match TRBD1. The V segment lost 3 bases and the J segment 3 bases; nucleotides outside the gene matches: 13. CDR3 length equals 18 residues. The germline V gene has CDR1 SGHNT and CDR2 YENEEA.